The rows below give T cell receptor beta chains drawn from one sample of a study of regulatory T cells in long-lasting Graves disease. TCRdb reprocessed the multiplex PCR reads via MiXCR and lists one record per CDR3 protein. The sample lists 450,000 to 650,000 distinct CDR3 sequences, roughly 15% seen once, with 20% to 25% in the top ten. This sample also belongs to another study, concerning T cells in Graves' hyperthyroidism and ophthalmopathy.

The source material was peripheral blood mononuclear cells (PBMCs), sampled at new diagnosis, from a patient treated with antithyroid drugs. The receptor set was obtained from a woman aged 35-65 years with Graves disease. CDR3s include the opening cysteine and the closing phenylalanine or tryptophan. D genes are given only for firm matches. Only part of the rows carry a size: once, few, many, or a class if the clone is expanded.

>TRBV6-2/TRBV6-3|NA|NA|TRBJ2-1
CASSYPPLYNEQFF
TGTGCCAGCAGTTACCCCCCTCTCTACAATGAGCAGTTCTTC
>TRBV12-3/TRBV12-4|many|NA|TRBJ2-1
CASRTTGYGYNEQFF
TGTGCCAGCAGAACGACCGGGTATGGCTACAATGAGCAGTTCTTC
>TRBV28|many|NA|TRBJ1-5
CASSLEGGSISNQPQHF
TGTGCCAGCAGTTTAGAGGGGGGGAGCATTAGCAATCAGCCCCAGCATTTT
>TRBV7-2|few|NA|TRBJ2-2
CASSLDGGVGTGELFF
TGTGCCAGCAGCTTAGACGGCGGGGTGGGCACCGGGGAGCTGTTTTTT
>TRBV10-3|NA|NA|TRBJ1-2
CAISGGTGLYGYTF
TGTGCCATCAGCGGCGGGACGGGGTTGTATGGCTACACCTTC
>TRBV12-3/TRBV12-4|NA|NA|TRBJ1-1
CASSSFRSGGTPNTEAFF
TGTGCCAGCAGTTCCTTCCGGAGCGGGGGGACACCAAACACTGAAGCTTTCTTT
>TRBV10-3|many|NA|TRBJ1-2
CAINPQGSYGYTF
TGTGCCATCAACCCGCAGGGCAGCTATGGCTACACCTTC
>TRBV12-3/TRBV12-4|many|NA|TRBJ2-2
CASRNPGQANTGELFF
TGTGCCAGCAGGAATCCGGGACAAGCGAACACCGGGGAGCTGTTTTTT
>TRBV7-8|NA|NA|TRBJ1-1
CASYEVVGTEAFF
TGTGCCAGCTATGAGGTGGTGGGCACTGAAGCTTTCTTT
>TRBV7-8|many|NA|TRBJ1-5
CASSLARDNQPQHF
TGTGCCAGCAGCTTAGCGCGGGACAATCAGCCCCAGCATTTT
>TRBV6-2/TRBV6-3|NA|NA|TRBJ1-6
CASSQYNSPLHF
TGTGCCAGCAGTCAGTATAATTCACCCCTCCACTTT
>TRBV7-9|NA|NA|TRBJ1-4
CASRGKEGAREKLFF
TGTGCCAGCAGGGGAAAGGAAGGCGCTCGGGAAAAACTGTTTTTT
>TRBV9|many|NA|TRBJ1-1
CASSLQDYTEAFF
TGTGCCAGCAGTCTACAGGATTACACTGAAGCTTTCTTT
>TRBV12-3/TRBV12-4|NA|TRBD2|TRBJ2-1
CASSSTAGVINEQFF
TGTGCCAGCAGCTCGACAGCGGGGGTAATCAATGAGCAGTTCTTC
>TRBV14|NA|NA|TRBJ1-4
CASSPPWGEKLFF
TGTGCCAGCAGCCCTCCCTGGGGGGAAAAACTGTTTTTT
>TRBV5-1|NA|NA|TRBJ1-3
CASSLDGRDGNTIYF
TGCGCCAGCAGCTTGGATGGCAGGGATGGAAACACCATATATTTT
>TRBV2|NA|NA|TRBJ2-2
CASRGTVGRAGELFF
TGTGCCAGCAGAGGGACAGTCGGGAGGGCCGGGGAGCTGTTTTTT
>TRBV20-1|NA|NA|TRBJ2-3
CSARDAGRDTDTQYF
TGCAGTGCTAGAGATGCGGGCCGGGACACAGATACGCAGTATTTT
>TRBV27|NA|NA|TRBJ2-3
CASSYGRWARVTSTDTQYF
TGTGCCAGCAGCTATGGACGGTGGGCGAGAGTTACTAGCACAGATACGCAGTATTTT
>TRBV12-3/TRBV12-4|many|NA|TRBJ1-1
CASKLGDEAFF
TGTGCCAGCAAATTGGGGGATGAAGCTTTCTTT
>TRBV7-2|many|NA|TRBJ1-4
CASSLGSSGEANEKLFF
TGTGCCAGCAGCTTAGGGAGTTCGGGGGAGGCTAATGAAAAACTGTTTTTT
>TRBV5-4|NA|TRBD2|TRBJ2-3
CASSLESGATDTQYF
TGTGCCAGCAGCTTGGAAAGCGGGGCCACAGATACGCAGTATTTT
>TRBV28|few|NA|TRBJ2-7
CASSLYGDNTYEQYF
TGTGCCAGCAGTTTATACGGGGACAATACCTACGAGCAGTACTTC
>TRBV5-1|few|NA|TRBJ2-1
CAGSLARGSYNEQFF
TGTGCCGGCAGCTTGGCCCGGGGCTCCTACAATGAGCAGTTCTTC
>TRBV12-3/TRBV12-4|NA|TRBD2|TRBJ2-1
CASSFVALAGVYNEQFF
TGTGCCAGCAGTTTTGTAGCCCTAGCGGGGGTCTACAATGAGCAGTTCTTC
>TRBV5-6|few|NA|TRBJ1-6
CASSFGGPRAGPPLHF
TGTGCCAGCAGCTTTGGGGGTCCTCGCGCGGGCCCACCCCTCCACTTT
>TRBV7-3|few|TRBD1|TRBJ2-1
CASSLGQGVVNEQFF
TGTGCCAGCAGCTTGGGACAGGGGGTAGTGAATGAGCAGTTCTTC
>TRBV2|NA|NA|TRBJ2-1
CASSQGPGDEQFF
TGTGCCAGCAGCCAGGGGCCCGGGGATGAGCAGTTCTTC
>TRBV19|many|NA|TRBJ1-5
CASSITGFSQPQHF
TGTGCCAGTAGTATAACAGGGTTCAGTCAGCCCCAGCATTTT
>TRBV20-1|many|TRBD1|TRBJ2-7
CSATRGLYEQYF
TGCAGTGCTACCAGGGGGCTGTACGAGCAGTACTTC
>TRBV6-1|many|NA|TRBJ1-1
CASSNRMEATEAFF
TGTGCCAGCAGCAACAGGATGGAGGCCACTGAAGCTTTCTTT
>TRBV2|NA|NA|TRBJ1-5
CASSSFSIQPQHF
TGTGCCAGCAGTTCTTTTTCTATTCAGCCCCAGCATTTT
>TRBV11-3|many|NA|TRBJ1-4
CASSQDGGRWDEKLFF
TGTGCCAGCAGCCAAGATGGGGGTCGGTGGGATGAAAAACTGTTTTTT
>TRBV5-5|many|TRBD2|TRBJ2-5
CASSRRGEPQETQYF
TGTGCCAGCAGCCGACGGGGGGAGCCCCAAGAGACCCAGTACTTC
>TRBV5-1|few|NA|TRBJ1-2
CASSPAVEGGGYTF
TGCGCCAGCAGTCCGGCGGTGGAGGGGGGTGGCTACACCTTC
>TRBV19|NA|NA|TRBJ2-7
CASSGSTSGEQYF
TGTGCCAGTAGTGGTAGTACATCGGGCGAGCAGTACTTC
>TRBV4-1|NA|NA|TRBJ2-7
CASSPTAHYEQYF
TGCGCCAGCAGCCCAACCGCCCACTACGAGCAGTACTTC
>TRBV5-1|many|TRBD1|TRBJ2-2
CASSLALLQGRNTGELFF
TGCGCCAGCAGCTTGGCCTTATTACAGGGGCGAAACACCGGGGAGCTGTTTTTT
>TRBV2|many|NA|TRBJ2-5
CASSGTEGQETQYF
TGTGCCAGCAGTGGGACAGAGGGGCAAGAGACCCAGTACTTC
>TRBV7-8|once|TRBD1|TRBJ1-2
CASSLRAGGLYGYTF
TGTGCCAGCAGCTTAAGGGCAGGGGGCCTCTATGGCTACACCTTC